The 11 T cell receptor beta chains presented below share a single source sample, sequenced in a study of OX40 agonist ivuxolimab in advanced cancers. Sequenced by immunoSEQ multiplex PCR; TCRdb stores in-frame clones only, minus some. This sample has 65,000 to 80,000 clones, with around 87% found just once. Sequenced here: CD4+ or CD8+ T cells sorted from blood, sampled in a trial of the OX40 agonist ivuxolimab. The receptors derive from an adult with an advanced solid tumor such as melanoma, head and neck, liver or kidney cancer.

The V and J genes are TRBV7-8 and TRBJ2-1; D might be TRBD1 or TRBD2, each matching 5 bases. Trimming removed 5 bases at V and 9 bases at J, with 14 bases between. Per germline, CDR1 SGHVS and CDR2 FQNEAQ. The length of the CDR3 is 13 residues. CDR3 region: CASSHRGGGEQFF. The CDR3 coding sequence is TGTGCCAGCAGCCACAGAGGTGGGGGTGAGCAGTTCTTC.

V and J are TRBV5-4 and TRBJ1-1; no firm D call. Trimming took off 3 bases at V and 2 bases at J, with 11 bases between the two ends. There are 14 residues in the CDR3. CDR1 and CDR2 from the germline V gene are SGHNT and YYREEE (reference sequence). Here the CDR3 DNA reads TGTGCCAGCAGCTCTCCGGGATATAACACTGAAGCTTTCTTT. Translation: CASSSPGYNTEAFF.

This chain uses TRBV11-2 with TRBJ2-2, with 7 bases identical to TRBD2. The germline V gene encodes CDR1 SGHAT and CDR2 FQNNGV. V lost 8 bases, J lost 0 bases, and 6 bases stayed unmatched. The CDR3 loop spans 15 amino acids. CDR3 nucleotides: TGTGCCAGCCCCCCGGGGGGATCGAACACCGGGGAGCTGTTTTTT. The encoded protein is CASPPGGSNTGELFF.

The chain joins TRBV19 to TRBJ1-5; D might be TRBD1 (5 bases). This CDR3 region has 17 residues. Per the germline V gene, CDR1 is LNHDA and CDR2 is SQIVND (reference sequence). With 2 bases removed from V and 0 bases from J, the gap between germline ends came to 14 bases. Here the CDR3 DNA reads TGTGCCAGTAGTATAAGGAAGGGAGGGGATAGCAATCAGCCCCAGCATTTT. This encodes CASSIRKGGDSNQPQHF. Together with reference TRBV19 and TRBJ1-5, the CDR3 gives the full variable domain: DGGITQSPKYLFRKEGQNVTLSCEQNLNHDAMYWYRQDPGQGLRLIYYSQIVNDFQKGDIAEGYSVSREKKESFPLTVTSAQKNPTAFYLCASSIRKGGDSNQPQHFGDGTRLSIL.

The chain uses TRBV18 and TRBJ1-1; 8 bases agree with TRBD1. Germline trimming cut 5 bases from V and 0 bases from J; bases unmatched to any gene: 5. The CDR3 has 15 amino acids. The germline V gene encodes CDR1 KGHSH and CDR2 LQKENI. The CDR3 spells CASSTQDRVNTEAFF. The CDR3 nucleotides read TGTGCCAGCTCAACCCAGGACAGGGTGAACACTGAAGCTTTCTTT. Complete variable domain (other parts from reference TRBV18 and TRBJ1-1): NAGVMQNPRHLVRRRGQEARLRCSPMKGHSHVYWYRQLPEEGLKFMVYLQKENIIDESGMPKERFSAEFPKEGPSILRIQQVVRGDSAAYFCASSTQDRVNTEAFFGQGTRLTVV.

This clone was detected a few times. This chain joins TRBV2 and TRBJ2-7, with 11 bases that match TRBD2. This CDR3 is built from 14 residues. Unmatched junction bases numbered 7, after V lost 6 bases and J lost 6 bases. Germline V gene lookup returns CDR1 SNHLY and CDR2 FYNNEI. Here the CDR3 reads CASRRASGRFEQYF. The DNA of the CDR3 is TGTGCCAGCAGGCGGGCTAGCGGGAGGTTCGAGCAGTACTTC. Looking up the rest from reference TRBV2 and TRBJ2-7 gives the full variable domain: EPEVTQTPSHQVTQMGQEVILRCVPISNHLYFYWYRQILGQKVEFLVSFYNNEISEKSEIFDDQFSVERPDGSNFTLKIRSTKLEDSAMYFCASRRASGRFEQYFGPGTRLTVT.

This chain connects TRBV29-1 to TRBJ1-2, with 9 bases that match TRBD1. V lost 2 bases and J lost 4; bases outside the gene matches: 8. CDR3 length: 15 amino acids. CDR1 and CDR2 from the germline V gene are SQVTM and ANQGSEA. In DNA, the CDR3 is TGCAGCGTTGAACGCGTAGGGACAGGGACCTATGGCTACACCTTC. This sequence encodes CSVERVGTGTYGYTF.

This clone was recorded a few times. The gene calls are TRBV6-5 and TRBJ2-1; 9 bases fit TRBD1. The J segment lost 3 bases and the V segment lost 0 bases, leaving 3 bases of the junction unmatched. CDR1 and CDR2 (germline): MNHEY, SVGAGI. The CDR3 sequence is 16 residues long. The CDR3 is CASSYSTGGLYNEQFF. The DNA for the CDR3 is TGTGCCAGCAGTTACTCTACAGGGGGCCTCTACAATGAGCAGTTCTTC.

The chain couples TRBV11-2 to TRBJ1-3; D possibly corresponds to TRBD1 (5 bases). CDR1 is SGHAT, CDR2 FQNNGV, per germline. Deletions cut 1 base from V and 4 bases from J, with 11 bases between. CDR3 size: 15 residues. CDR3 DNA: TGTGCCAGCAGCTTAGGACAGTCCTCGGGAAACACCATATATTTT. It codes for CASSLGQSSGNTIYF.

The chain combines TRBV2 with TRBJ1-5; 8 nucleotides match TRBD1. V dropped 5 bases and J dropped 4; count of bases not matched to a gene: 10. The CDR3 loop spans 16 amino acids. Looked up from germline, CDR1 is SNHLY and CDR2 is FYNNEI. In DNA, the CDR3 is TGTGCCAGCAGTTGGTCGGACAGGGCGGAGAATCAGCCCCAGCATTTT. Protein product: CASSWSDRAENQPQHF.

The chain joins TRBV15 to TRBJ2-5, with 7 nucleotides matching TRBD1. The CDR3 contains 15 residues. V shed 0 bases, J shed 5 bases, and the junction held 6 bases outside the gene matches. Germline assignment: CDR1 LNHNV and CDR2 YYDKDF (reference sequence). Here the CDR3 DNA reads TGTGCCACCAGCAGAGATCAGGGGGTTTTGGAGACCCAGTACTTC. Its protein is CATSRDQGVLETQYF.